This entry describes one T cell receptor beta chain. Its antigen is currently unknown. The source of the sample is a study of graft-versus-host responses after intestinal transplantation. At the level of the study: Recipients received multivisceral, liver-intestinal, or isolated intestinal transplants. The study gave all recipients anti-thymocyte globulin induction, then tacrolimus and steroids for approximately 3 years.

Regarding the study as a whole: Detected in recipient marrow were GvH clones, some of which were first observed in ileum or blood. The presence of high graft-versus-host to host-versus-graft clonal ratios in allografts characterized patients with graft-donor T cell macrochimerism.

The assay was immunoSEQ multiplex PCR, and TCRdb's table has in-frame clones only and misses some. The data show over 100,000 clones, roughly 92% seen once. Germline loops: CDR1 MDHEN, CDR2 SYDVKM. With 9 bases removed from V and 3 bases from J, the gap between germline ends came to 17 bases. The CDR3 consists of 14 residues. The specimen was unstimulated CD4+ T cells sorted from spleen or lymph node cells, collected before transplant. This sequence was found in a human donor who was the organ donor for an intestinal transplant. The chain uses TRBV28 and TRBJ1-2; D is undetermined. In DNA, the CDR3 is TGTGCCAGGGATGACTTACGGTTGGACTATGGCTACACCTTC. Its protein is CARDDLRLDYGYTF.